Reported below is one T cell receptor (beta chain). The antigen remains unidentified. These data originate in a study of cytomegalovirus exposure and HLA in healthy donors. Broader study findings: Through in vitro validation, a few CMV-associated chains were shown to be specific for CMV antigens. Cytomegalovirus status was reportedly diagnosed by the classifier with high sensitivity and specificity.

This CDR3 has 15 amino acids. V lost 3 bases, J lost 4 bases, and 7 bases stayed unmatched. Germline assignment: CDR1 LNHDA and CDR2 SQIVND (reference sequence). This table comes from immunoSEQ multiplex PCR, and its TCRdb copy is limited to in-frame clones, with some not included. The table lists approximately 110,000 clones, around 94% of them singletons. The chain has TRBV19 and TRBJ2-5, with 8 bases matching TRBD2. Sample: PBMCs. This receptor was identified in a woman aged 18 to 35 in good health and CMV-seronegative. The CDR3 sequence: CASSMKGLEGETQYF. Here the CDR3 DNA reads TGTGCCAGTAGTATGAAGGGACTAGAAGGAGAGACCCAGTACTTC.